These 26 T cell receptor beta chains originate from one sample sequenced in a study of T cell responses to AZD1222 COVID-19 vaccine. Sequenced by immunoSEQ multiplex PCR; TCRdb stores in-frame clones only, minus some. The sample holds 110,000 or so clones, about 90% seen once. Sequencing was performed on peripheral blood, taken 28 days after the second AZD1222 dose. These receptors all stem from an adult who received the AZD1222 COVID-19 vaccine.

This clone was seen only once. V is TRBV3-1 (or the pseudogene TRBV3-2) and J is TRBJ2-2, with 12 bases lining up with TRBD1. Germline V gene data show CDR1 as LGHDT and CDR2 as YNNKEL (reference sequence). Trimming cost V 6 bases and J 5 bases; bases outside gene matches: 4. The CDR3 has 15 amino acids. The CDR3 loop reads CASRGQGARTGELFF. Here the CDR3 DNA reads TGTGCCAGCAGGGGACAGGGGGCGAGGACCGGGGAGCTGTTTTTT.

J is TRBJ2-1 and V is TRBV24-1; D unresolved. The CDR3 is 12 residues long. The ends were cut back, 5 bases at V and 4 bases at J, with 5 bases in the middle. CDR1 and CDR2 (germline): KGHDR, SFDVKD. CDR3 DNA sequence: TGTGCCACCAGTGCCGGTTACAATGAGCAGTTCTTC. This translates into CATSAGYNEQFF.

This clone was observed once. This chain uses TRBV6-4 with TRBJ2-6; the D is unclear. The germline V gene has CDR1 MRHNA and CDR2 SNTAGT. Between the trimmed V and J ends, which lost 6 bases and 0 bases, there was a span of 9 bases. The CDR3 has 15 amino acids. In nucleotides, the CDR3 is TGTGCCAGCAGGCACACCAGCTCTGGGGCCAACGTCCTGACTTTC. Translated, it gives CASRHTSSGANVLTF.

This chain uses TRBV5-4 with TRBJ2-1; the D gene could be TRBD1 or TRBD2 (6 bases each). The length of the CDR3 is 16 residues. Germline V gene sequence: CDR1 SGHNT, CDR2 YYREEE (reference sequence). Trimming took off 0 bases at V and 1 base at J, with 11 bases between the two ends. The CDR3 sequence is CASSLEGGSSYNEQFF. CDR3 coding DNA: TGTGCCAGCAGCTTGGAAGGGGGGAGTTCCTACAATGAGCAGTTCTTC.

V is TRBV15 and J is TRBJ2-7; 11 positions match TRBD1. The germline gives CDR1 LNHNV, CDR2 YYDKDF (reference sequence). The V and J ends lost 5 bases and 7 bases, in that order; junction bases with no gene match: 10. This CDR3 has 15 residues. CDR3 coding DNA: TGTGCCACCAGCCCGCCCGGACAGGGGGCGAGAGAGCAGTACTTC. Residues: CATSPPGQGAREQYF.

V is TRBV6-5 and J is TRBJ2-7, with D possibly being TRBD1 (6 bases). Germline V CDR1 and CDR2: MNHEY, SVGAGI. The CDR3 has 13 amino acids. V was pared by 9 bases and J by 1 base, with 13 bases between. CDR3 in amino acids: CASISGTSYEQYF. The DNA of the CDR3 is TGTGCCAGTATTTCCGGGACATCCTACGAGCAGTACTTC.

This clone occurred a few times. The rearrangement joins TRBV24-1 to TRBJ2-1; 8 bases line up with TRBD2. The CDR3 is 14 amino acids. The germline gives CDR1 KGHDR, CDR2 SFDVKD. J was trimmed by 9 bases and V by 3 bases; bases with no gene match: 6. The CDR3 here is CATSDISGSGEQFF. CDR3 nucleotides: TGTGCCACCAGTGATATCAGCGGGAGTGGTGAGCAGTTCTTC.

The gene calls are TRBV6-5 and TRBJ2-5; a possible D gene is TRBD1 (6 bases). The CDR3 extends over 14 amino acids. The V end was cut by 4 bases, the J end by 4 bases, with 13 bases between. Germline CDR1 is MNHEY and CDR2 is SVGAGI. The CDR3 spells CASSFRGLTETQYF. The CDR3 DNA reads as TGTGCCAGCAGTTTCAGGGGTTTAACAGAGACCCAGTACTTC.

The DNA for the CDR3 is TGTGCCAGCAGCCCGGACGGTAGCGGGAGGTACGAGCAGTACTTC. The encoded protein is CASSPDGSGRYEQYF. The rearrangement uses TRBV5-4 and TRBJ2-7, with 10 bases aligning to TRBD2. The CDR3 runs 15 residues. Trimming at V came to 4 bases and at J to 4 bases, leaving 8 bases not matched to a gene. Germline CDR1 SGHNT, CDR2 YYREEE (reference sequence).

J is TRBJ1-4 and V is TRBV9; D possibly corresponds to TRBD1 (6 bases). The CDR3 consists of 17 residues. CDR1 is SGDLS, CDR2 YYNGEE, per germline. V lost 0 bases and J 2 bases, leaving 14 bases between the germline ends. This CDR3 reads CASSVATTGATNEKLFF. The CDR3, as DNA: TGTGCCAGCAGCGTAGCTACGACGGGGGCCACTAATGAAAAACTGTTTTTT.

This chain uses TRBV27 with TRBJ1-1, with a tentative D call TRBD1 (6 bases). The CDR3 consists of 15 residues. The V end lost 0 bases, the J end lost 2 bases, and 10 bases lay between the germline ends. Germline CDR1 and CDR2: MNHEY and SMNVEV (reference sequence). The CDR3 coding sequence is TGTGCCAGCAGTTTATCTCCTGGGGGCAACACTGAAGCTTTCTTT. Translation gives CASSLSPGGNTEAFF.

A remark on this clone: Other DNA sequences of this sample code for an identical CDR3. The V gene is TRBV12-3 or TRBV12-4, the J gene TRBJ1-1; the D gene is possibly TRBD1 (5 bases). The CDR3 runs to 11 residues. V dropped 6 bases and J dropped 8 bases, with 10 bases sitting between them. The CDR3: CASSLGVEAFF. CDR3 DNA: TGTGCCAGCAGCCTAGGGGTCGAAGCTTTCTTT.

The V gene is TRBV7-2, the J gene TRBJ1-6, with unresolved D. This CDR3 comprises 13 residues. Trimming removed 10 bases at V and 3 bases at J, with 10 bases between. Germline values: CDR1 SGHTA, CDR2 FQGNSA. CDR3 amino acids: CATKRDYNSPLHF. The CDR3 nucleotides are TGTGCCACTAAACGGGACTATAATTCACCCCTCCACTTT.

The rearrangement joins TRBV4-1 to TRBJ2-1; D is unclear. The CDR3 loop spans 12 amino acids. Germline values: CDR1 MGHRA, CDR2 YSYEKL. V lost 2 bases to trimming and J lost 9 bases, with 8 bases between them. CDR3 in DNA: TGCGCCAGCAGCCAAATAGAGAGTGAGCAGTTCTTC. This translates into CASSQIESEQFF.

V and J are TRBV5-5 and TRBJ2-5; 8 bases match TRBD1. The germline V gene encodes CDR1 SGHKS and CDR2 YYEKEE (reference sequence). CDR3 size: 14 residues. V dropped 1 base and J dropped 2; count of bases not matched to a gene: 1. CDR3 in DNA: TGTGCCAGCAGCTTGTGGACAGGGCAAGAGACCCAGTACTTC. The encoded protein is CASSLWTGQETQYF.

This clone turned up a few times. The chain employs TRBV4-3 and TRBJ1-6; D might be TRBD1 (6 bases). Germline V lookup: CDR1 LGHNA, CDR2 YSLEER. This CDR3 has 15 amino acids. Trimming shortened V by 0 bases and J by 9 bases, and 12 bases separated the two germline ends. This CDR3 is CASSQDRTDLSPLHF. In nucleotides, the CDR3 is TGCGCCAGCAGCCAAGATAGGACAGACCTTTCACCCCTCCACTTT.

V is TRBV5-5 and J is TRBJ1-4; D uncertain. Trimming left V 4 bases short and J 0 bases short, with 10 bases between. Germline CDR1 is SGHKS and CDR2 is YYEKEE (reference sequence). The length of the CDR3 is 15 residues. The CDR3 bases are TGTGCCAGCAGCCCCAGGACTGCAACTAATGAAAAACTGTTTTTT. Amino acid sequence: CASSPRTATNEKLFF.

This chain's CDR3 is CASSLGSQPQHF. The DNA of the CDR3 is TGTGCCAGCAGCTTAGGTAGTCAGCCCCAGCATTTT. The V gene is TRBV7-9, the J gene TRBJ1-5; D remains unclear. Germline V CDR1 and CDR2: SEHNR, FQNEAQ (reference sequence). The V end was cut by 1 base, the J end by 6 bases, with 4 bases between. The CDR3 has 12 amino acids.

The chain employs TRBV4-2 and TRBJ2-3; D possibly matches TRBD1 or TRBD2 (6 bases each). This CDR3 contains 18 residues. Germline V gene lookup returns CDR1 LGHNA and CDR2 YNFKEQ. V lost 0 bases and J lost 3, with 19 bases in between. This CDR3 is CASSQDPMGASVTDTQYF. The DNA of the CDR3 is TGTGCCAGCAGCCAAGATCCTATGGGGGCTAGCGTTACAGATACGCAGTATTTT.

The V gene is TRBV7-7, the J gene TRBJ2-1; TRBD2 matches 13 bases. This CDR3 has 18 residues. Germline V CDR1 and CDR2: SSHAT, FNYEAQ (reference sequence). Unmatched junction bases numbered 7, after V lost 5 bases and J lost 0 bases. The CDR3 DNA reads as TGTGCCAGCAGCCTACTAGCGGGAGGGCGTTACTCCTACAATGAGCAGTTCTTC. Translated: CASSLLAGGRYSYNEQFF.

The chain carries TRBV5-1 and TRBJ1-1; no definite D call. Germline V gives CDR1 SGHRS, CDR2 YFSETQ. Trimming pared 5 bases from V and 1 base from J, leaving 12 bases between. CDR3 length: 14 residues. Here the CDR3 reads CASSQAYRNTEAFF. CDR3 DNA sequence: TGCGCCAGCAGTCAAGCCTACAGGAACACTGAAGCTTTCTTT. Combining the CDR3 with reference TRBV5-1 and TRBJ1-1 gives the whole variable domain KAGVTQTPRYLIKTRGQQVTLSCSPISGHRSVSWYQQTPGQGLQFLFEYFSETQRNKGNFPGRFSGRQFSNSRSEMNVSTLELGDSALYLCASSQAYRNTEAFFGQGTRLTVV.

The CDR3 sequence: CASSFLVLANYEQYF. The CDR3 DNA follows: TGTGCCAGCAGTTTTTTAGTACTAGCGAACTACGAGCAGTACTTC. J is TRBJ2-7 and V is TRBV28; 7 nucleotides agree with TRBD2. V lost 3 bases, J lost 3 bases, and 8 bases stayed unmatched. CDR1 and CDR2 (germline): MDHEN, SYDVKM. This CDR3 has 15 amino acids.

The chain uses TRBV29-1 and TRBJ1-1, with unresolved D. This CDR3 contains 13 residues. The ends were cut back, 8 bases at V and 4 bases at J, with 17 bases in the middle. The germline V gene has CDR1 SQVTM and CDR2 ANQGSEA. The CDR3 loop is CSLRRGSGTEAFF. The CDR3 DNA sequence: TGCAGCCTTCGTCGGGGAAGTGGCACTGAAGCTTTCTTT.

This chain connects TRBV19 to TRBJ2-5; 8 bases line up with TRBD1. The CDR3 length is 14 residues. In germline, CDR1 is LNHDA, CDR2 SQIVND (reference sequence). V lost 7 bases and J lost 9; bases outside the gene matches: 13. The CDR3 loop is CASTLTGGAGAQYF. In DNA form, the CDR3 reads TGTGCCAGTACCCTTACAGGGGGAGCCGGGGCCCAGTACTTC.

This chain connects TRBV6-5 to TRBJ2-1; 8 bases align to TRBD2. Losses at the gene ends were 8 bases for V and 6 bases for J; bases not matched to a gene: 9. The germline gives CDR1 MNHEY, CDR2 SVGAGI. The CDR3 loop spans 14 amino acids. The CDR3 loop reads CASFGTRIINEQFF. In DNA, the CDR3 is TGTGCCAGCTTCGGGACTAGGATAATCAATGAGCAGTTCTTC.

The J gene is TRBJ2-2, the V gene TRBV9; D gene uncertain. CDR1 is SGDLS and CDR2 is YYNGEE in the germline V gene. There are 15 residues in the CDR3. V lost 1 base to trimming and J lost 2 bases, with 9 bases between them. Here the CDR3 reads CASSVYGPNTGELFF. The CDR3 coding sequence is TGTGCCAGCAGCGTATACGGGCCAAACACCGGGGAGCTGTTTTTT.